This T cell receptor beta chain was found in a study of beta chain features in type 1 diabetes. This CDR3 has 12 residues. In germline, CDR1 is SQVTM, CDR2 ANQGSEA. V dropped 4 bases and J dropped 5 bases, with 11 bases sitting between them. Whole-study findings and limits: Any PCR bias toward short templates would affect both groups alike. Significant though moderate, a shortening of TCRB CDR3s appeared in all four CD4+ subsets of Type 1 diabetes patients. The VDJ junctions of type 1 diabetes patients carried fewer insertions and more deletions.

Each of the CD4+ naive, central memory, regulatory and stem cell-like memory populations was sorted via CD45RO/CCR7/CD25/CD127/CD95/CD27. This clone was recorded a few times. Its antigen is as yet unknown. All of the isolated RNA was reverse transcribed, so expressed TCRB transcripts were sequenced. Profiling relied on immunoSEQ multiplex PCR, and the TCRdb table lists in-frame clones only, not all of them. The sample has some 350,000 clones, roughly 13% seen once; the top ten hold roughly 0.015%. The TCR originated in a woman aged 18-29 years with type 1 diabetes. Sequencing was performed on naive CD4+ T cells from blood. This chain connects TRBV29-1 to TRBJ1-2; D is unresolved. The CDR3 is CSVAAGRYGYTF. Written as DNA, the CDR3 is TGCAGCGTTGCGGCCGGGAGGTATGGCTACACCTTC.